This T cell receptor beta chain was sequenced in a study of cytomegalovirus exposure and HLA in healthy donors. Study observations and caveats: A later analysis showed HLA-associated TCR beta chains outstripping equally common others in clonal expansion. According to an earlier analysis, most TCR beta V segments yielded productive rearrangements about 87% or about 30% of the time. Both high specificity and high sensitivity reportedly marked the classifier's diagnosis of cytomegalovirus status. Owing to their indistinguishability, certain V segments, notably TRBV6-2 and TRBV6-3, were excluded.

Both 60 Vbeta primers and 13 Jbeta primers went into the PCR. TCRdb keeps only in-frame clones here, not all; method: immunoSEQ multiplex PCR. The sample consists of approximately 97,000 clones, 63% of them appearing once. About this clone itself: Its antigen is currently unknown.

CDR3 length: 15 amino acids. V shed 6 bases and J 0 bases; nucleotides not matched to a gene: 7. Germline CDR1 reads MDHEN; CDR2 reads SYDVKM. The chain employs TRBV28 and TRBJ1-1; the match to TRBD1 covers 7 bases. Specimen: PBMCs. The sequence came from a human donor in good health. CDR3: CASSVRQGLNTEAFF. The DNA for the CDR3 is TGTGCCAGCAGCGTACGACAGGGCCTGAACACTGAAGCTTTCTTT. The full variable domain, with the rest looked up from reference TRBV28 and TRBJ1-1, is DVKVTQSSRYLVKRTGEKVFLECVQDMDHENMFWYRQDPGLGLRLIYFSYDVKMKEKGDIPEGYSVSREKKERFSLILESASTNQTSMYLCASSVRQGLNTEAFFGQGTRLTVV.